This T cell receptor (beta chain) emerged from a study of T cells in Graves' hyperthyroidism and ophthalmopathy (dated by TCRdb to about 2019). Broadly, across the study: TCR V-J signatures able to tell the groups apart were searched for in a discovery cohort of 100 patients, of whom 40 to 45 had Graves' ophthalmopathy and roughly 57 had stable Graves' hyperthyroidism. Whether ophthalmopathy could be predicted prospectively was tested in an independent validation cohort made up of about 20 hyperthyroidism patients plus 17 patients who later progressed to ophthalmopathy. For training and testing, the 100 or so patients in the discovery cohort were randomly divided in a 7:3 ratio. Thyroid tissue and blood T-cell repertoires from six Graves' hyperthyroidism patients were also compared in the study. Following sampling, methimazole starting at 30 mg daily was given to hyperthyroidism patients, and high-dose intravenous methylprednisolone was given to ophthalmopathy patients. According to the paper, TCR Vbeta CDR3 sequencing was carried out on more than 120 peripheral blood samples, which came from approximately 43 ophthalmopathy, around 74 hyperthyroidism and about 17 progressor patients.

Overall study outcomes, separate from this receptor: Sample size was not statistically predetermined, and investigators were not blinded to group allocation. Most expanded thyroid clonotypes (frequency above 0.001) were also detected in blood, a finding suggesting that blood repertoires may reflect thyroid immune responses. A 13 V-J signature model separated ophthalmopathy from stable hyperthyroidism, with roughly 88% sensitivity and 81% to 82% specificity in cross-validation and 80%/75% in testing. In validation, the model predicted progression to ophthalmopathy with about 71% sensitivity and approximately 74% specificity, a median of 6.5 months before onset.

The study excluded patients with uncontrolled infections, other autoimmune diseases, pregnancy or lactation. Diagnoses were established on the basis of clinical symptoms, serum thyroxine and TRAb, thyroid ultrasound, and orbital computed tomography. Trizol reagent was used to extract total RNA, and RNA quality was then checked on an Agilent 2100 Bioanalyzer. This clonotype was counted ten times or more. There is no known antigen for this receptor. The sample holds no much larger clone one base away, and base qualities are not on file. V gives up 0 bases and J gives up 4 bases, and the segment between their germline ends measures 12 bases. Measured from the cysteine to the phenylalanine, the CDR3 is 15 residues long. This entry keeps only the CDR3 DNA: 45 bases, framed from base 1. The germline V gene provides CDR1 SGHVS and CDR2 FQNEAQ. TCR beta CDR3 regions were amplified from RNA transcripts. The TCR CDR3 was subjected to a first round of RT-PCR using the HTBI primer set and the Qiagen OneStep RT-PCR kit. A second multiplex PCR round built the libraries, followed by size selection and purification. Paired-end sequencing of the libraries was performed with 100 bp reads on an Illumina HiSeq2000. Turning to the authors' computational methods: Raw data were processed with SOAPnuke, discarding reads with adapters, uncalled bases, mean Phred below 15, or no exact constant-primer or identifier match. High-quality paired reads were merged using COPE v1.2.5, and each unique nucleotide sequence was defined as a clonotype. Clonotypes were aligned to IMGT TRBV, TRBD and TRBJ reference segments using MiTCR v1.1. The analysis included only V-J combinations with a frequency above 0.0001, which together covered 99% to 99.2% of the repertoires. A TCS score was defined as the ratio of F50 (clonal expansion) to E x V (chaos), with BLOSUM62-based TCRdist applied between CDR3 peptides within each V-J. Welch's t-statistics and random forest reduced 500 to 650 V-J features to 10 to 15, which were used in a naive Bayes classifier (R e1071). Thyroid-blood repertoire similarity was quantified with the Morisita-Horn index. The raw public reads went through TCRdb reprocessing: fastp at Q25, MiXCR clone calling, in-frame beta chains kept. Rows are unified per CDR3 protein, each entry keeping the most common DNA and genes. TCRdb, not the original authors, processed these V and J calls. The sample has 480,000 or so distinct CDR3 sequences on record, around 50% of them singletons. The ten largest clones represent approximately 44% of the sample.

The sequencing input was peripheral blood or thyroid tissue (not recorded which). The clonotype originates from an adult woman with Graves' disease, either hyperthyroidism or ophthalmopathy (not recorded which). The V gene is TRBV7-8 and the J gene is TRBJ1-1; the D gene is not confidently resolved. The base sequence is TGTGCCAGCAGCTTAGCAGCTACCGGACGCACTGAAGCTTTCTTT. Its protein is CASSLAATGRTEAFF.